A selection of T cell receptor beta chains follows, all from one sample in a study of T cells in Graves' hyperthyroidism and ophthalmopathy. A single record per CDR3 protein comes from TCRdb applying MiXCR to the multiplex PCR reads. The data hold about 640,000 distinct CDR3 sequences, with less than 25% observed a single time. Sequences were obtained from blood. The receptors originated from a young man with Graves' ophthalmopathy. The CDR3 runs from the conserved cysteine through the conserved F or W. The D gene is left open where the match is weak. The size entry is marked missing in some rows and otherwise reads once, few, many or a size class.

v_call	j_call	d_call	clone_size	cdr3_nt	cdr3_aa
TRBV28	TRBJ1-1	-	many	TGTGCCAGCACCCCGGGACATATGAACACTGAAGCTTTCTTT	CASTPGHMNTEAFF
TRBV29-1	TRBJ1-1	-	-	TGCAGCGTGGTCAGACAGATGAACTCTGAAGCTTTCTTT	CSVVRQMNSEAFF
TRBV7-2	TRBJ2-3	-	-	TGTGCCAGCAGCTTAGATCCTAACGGGAGAACAGATACGCAGTATTTT	CASSLDPNGRTDTQYF
TRBV28	TRBJ1-1	-	many	TGTGCCAGCACTTACGGGGACATGAACACTGAAGCTTTCTTT	CASTYGDMNTEAFF
TRBV12-3/TRBV12-4	TRBJ2-7	TRBD2	-	TGTGCCAGCGGGGGGACTAGCGCCTACGAGCAGTACTTC	CASGGTSAYEQYF
TRBV5-1	TRBJ2-1	-	few	TGCGCCAGCAGCCTAGACAGGGAGCAGTTCTTC	CASSLDREQFF
TRBV7-9	TRBJ2-7	TRBD2	-	TGTGCCAGCAGCGGAGTGGCTAGCGGGACCTCCTACGAGCAGTACTTC	CASSGVASGTSYEQYF
TRBV28	TRBJ1-2	-	-	TGTGCCAGCAGTTTATCGACAGCGGGCTACACCTTC	CASSLSTAGYTF
TRBV4-2	TRBJ1-4	TRBD1	-	TGTGCCAGCAGCCAAGATTCTTCAGGGGGCGGTGAAAAACTGTTTTTT	CASSQDSSGGGEKLFF
TRBV20-1	TRBJ2-7	TRBD1	-	TGCAGTGCTAGAGGCTCAAAGGGGACAGGGACCTACGAGCAGTACTTC	CSARGSKGTGTYEQYF
TRBV24-1	TRBJ2-1	TRBD2	-	TGTGCCACCAGTGAGCGGACTAGCTCGGGCTCCTACAATGAGCAGTTCTTC	CATSERTSSGSYNEQFF
TRBV29-1	TRBJ2-7	-	-	TGCAGCGTTCCGGAACAGATGGACTACGAGCAGTACTTC	CSVPEQMDYEQYF
TRBV4-2	TRBJ2-3	TRBD2	-	TGTGCCAGCAGCCAAGATCCCCTGCGGGAGAGGACAGATACGCAGTATTTT	CASSQDPLRERTDTQYF
TRBV24-1	TRBJ1-2	-	many	TGTGCCACCAGTGATTCGCCTTCGACAGGAGGACTACCCAACTATGGCTACACCTTC	CATSDSPSTGGLPNYGYTF
TRBV20-1	TRBJ2-7	-	few	TGCAGTGCTAGGGGGCCGGGCCGCTCCTACGAGCAGTACTTC	CSARGPGRSYEQYF
TRBV7-2	TRBJ2-1	-	-	TGTGCCAGCAGCTTCTTTCCCCCACGGGTAGGCAATGAGCAGTTCTTC	CASSFFPPRVGNEQFF
TRBV28	TRBJ2-4	-	many	TGTGCCAGCAGTTCCCCAGGGACCAAAAACATTCAGTACTTC	CASSSPGTKNIQYF
TRBV7-9	TRBJ2-5	-	many	TGTGCCAGCAGCTTAAAGGAGATTTGGGGGCGGGAGACCCAGTACTTC	CASSLKEIWGRETQYF
TRBV7-9	TRBJ2-7	-	few	TGTGCCAGCAGCTCGACGGCCGTCTCCTACGAGCAGTACTTC	CASSSTAVSYEQYF